The 8 T cell receptor beta chains given below trace back to one sample, sequenced in a study of PD-1 blockade in classical Hodgkin lymphoma. This table comes from immunoSEQ multiplex PCR, and its TCRdb copy is limited to in-frame clones, with some not included. The sample lists 20,000 to 25,000 clones; roughly 90% were seen once. The time point was: newly diagnosed, previously untreated cHL patient sample. Out of thawed PBMCs, magnetic negative selection purified CD4+ T cells. Sequencing input: CD4+ T cells from blood. Source of these receptors: a human donor with classical Hodgkin lymphoma.

CDR3 in amino acids: CASSLWRGGETQYF. CDR3 bases: TGTGCCAGCAGCTTATGGCGGGGGGGCGAGACCCAGTACTTC. The rearrangement joins TRBV7-2 to TRBJ2-5, with 9 bases lining up with TRBD2. With 2 bases clipped from V and 5 bases from J, the junction kept 3 bases outside the gene matches. CDR3 length: 14 residues. The germline V gene encodes CDR1 SGHTA and CDR2 FQGNSA.

The chain joins TRBV2 to TRBJ2-1; 12 bases line up with TRBD2. This CDR3 is 12 amino acids long. V was clipped by 6 bases and J by 16 bases; unmatched bases: 7. CDR1 is SNHLY, CDR2 FYNNEI, per germline. CDR3 in amino acids: CASRELAGGCFF. The CDR3 DNA reads as TGTGCCAGCAGAGAACTAGCGGGAGGCTGCTTCTTC.

The chain's CDR3 is CATSKGGDFSNQPQHF. DNA for the CDR3: TGTGCCACCAGCAAGGGGGGAGACTTTAGCAATCAGCCCCAGCATTTT. The rearrangement uses TRBV15 and TRBJ1-5; perhaps TRBD1 as D (6 bases). The CDR3 totals 16 residues. Germline V CDR1 and CDR2: LNHNV, YYDKDF (reference sequence). V lost 4 bases and J lost 0, with 13 bases in between.

The rearrangement uses TRBV6-4 and TRBJ2-3; TRBD2 might be the D (6 bases). Germline-derived CDR1 and CDR2 are MRHNA and SNTAGT. Deletions cut 0 bases from V and 1 base from J, with 8 bases between. This CDR3 comprises 15 residues. CDR3: CASSDSPGGTDTQYF. Here the CDR3 DNA reads TGTGCCAGCAGTGACTCGCCGGGGGGCACAGATACGCAGTATTTT.

V usage is TRBV19 and J usage is TRBJ2-7; TRBD1 matches 9 bases. This CDR3 comprises 14 residues. CDR1 and CDR2 (germline): LNHDA, SQIVND (reference sequence). Germline trimming cut 2 bases from V and 5 bases from J; bases unmatched to any gene: 4. The CDR3 sequence: CASSIQGQGDEQYF. In DNA, the CDR3 is TGTGCCAGTAGTATACAGGGACAGGGAGACGAGCAGTACTTC.

This clone was seen only once. The rearrangement links TRBV9 to TRBJ2-1, with TRBD2 as a possible D gene (6 bases). V lost 3 bases, J lost 6 bases, and 13 bases lay in between. CDR1 SGDLS and CDR2 YYNGEE come from the germline V gene. The CDR3 is made up of 14 amino acids. The CDR3 DNA follows: TGTGCCAGCAGCGGGGGGACTCCCATCAATGAGCAGTTCTTC. Encoded protein: CASSGGTPINEQFF.

The chain has TRBV5-4 and TRBJ2-2; D assignment may be TRBD1 or TRBD2 (6 bases each). CDR1 and CDR2 (germline): SGHNT, YYREEE (reference sequence). Trimming took 4 bases from V and 5 from J, leaving 15 bases between them. The CDR3 extends over 15 amino acids. The CDR3 reads CASSQDQGRTGELFF. CDR3 DNA: TGTGCCAGCAGCCAAGATCAGGGGAGGACCGGGGAGCTGTTTTTT.

This clone is categorized as medium-sized (0.01 to 0.1%). The genes are TRBV7-9 and TRBJ1-2; TRBD1 matches at 8 bases. The CDR3 is 15 amino acids. The germline CDR1 and CDR2 sequences are SEHNR and FQNEAQ (reference sequence). J gave up 6 bases and V 4 bases, and 10 bases lay outside the gene matches. CDR3 DNA: TGTGCCAGCAGCTCCGGACAGGGTGGGAGTAATGGCTACACCTTC. Protein product: CASSSGQGGSNGYTF.